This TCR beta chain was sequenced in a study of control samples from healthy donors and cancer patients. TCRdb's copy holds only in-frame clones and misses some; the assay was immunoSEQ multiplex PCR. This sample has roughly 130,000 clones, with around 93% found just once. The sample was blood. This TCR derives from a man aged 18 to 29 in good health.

Here the CDR3 DNA reads TGTGCCAGCAGCTCCGGACAGGGATACGCACCCCTCCACTTT. Translating gives CASSSGQGYAPLHF. The chain couples TRBV7-9 to TRBJ1-6, with 8 bases lining up with TRBD1. V lost 4 bases, J lost 11 bases, and 7 bases stayed unmatched. Germline V gene sequence: CDR1 SEHNR, CDR2 FQNEAQ (reference sequence). The CDR3 runs 14 residues.